This record looks at one T cell receptor (beta chain) sequence and its context. These data come from a study of T-cell reconstitution after alpha-beta-depleted transplantation in children. Preparation of the TCRbeta library was carried out with unique molecular identifiers. One entry per CDR3 protein, called by TCRdb with MiXCR from the PCR reads. The table shows about 540,000 distinct CDR3 sequences, with about 18% occurring only once. Germline lookup yields CDR1 SGDLS and CDR2 YYNGEE. The CDR3 spans 14 residues. V lost 0 bases, J lost 1 base, and 8 bases lay in between. This TCR was recovered from a human donor who donated a stem cell graft to a child with acute lymphoblastic leukemia. Source: PBMCs from the stem cell graft donor, taken from the stem cell graft. The chain couples TRBV9 to TRBJ2-7, with no clear D. Here the CDR3 reads CASSVAGPSYEQYF. In DNA, the CDR3 is TGTGCCAGCAGCGTAGCTGGGCCTTCCTACGAGCAGTACTTC.